The 11 T cell receptor beta chains presented below share a single source sample, sequenced in a study of blood T cell repertoires in COVID-19. Sequenced by immunoSEQ multiplex PCR; TCRdb stores in-frame clones only, minus some. The data hold approximately 290,000 clones, with about 89% observed a single time. The sequenced sample consisted of peripheral blood. The source of these receptors is a man between 25 and 39 years old with acute or convalescent COVID-19.

The chain uses TRBV6-1 and TRBJ1-3; 8 bases are a match to TRBD1. The CDR3 is 15 residues long. The V segment lost 7 bases and the J segment 8 bases; nucleotides outside the gene matches: 13. The V gene's germline CDR1 is MNHNS and CDR2 SASEGT. The CDR3 DNA is TGTGCCAGCACCAGAGGGACAGGCAAAAGGGACACCATATATTTT. It is translated as CASTRGTGKRDTIYF.

The chain joins TRBV4-1 to TRBJ1-6; 9 positions agree with TRBD1. CDR3 length equals 17 residues. Germline loops: CDR1 MGHRA, CDR2 YSYEKL. The V gene end was trimmed by 0 bases and the J gene end by 9 bases; junction bases not matched to a gene: 9. The CDR3 reads CASSQDPQGAVGSPLHF. The CDR3 DNA sequence: TGCGCCAGCAGCCAAGACCCACAGGGGGCGGTGGGTTCACCCCTCCACTTT.

V is TRBV27 and J is TRBJ2-3; a weak D match, TRBD2 (6 bases). The V gene lost 6 bases and the J gene lost 2 bases, with 6 bases spanning the gap. Germline V gives CDR1 MNHEY, CDR2 SMNVEV (reference sequence). The CDR3 sequence is 12 residues long. The CDR3: CASRGLTDTQYF. CDR3 nucleotide sequence: TGTGCCAGCAGGGGACTCACAGATACGCAGTATTTT.

The chain is built from TRBV6-5 and TRBJ1-6; D is unclear. The CDR3 has 14 residues. Germline CDR1 MNHEY, CDR2 SVGAGI. V was shortened by 4 bases and J by 7 bases, with 11 bases between the two germline ends. The CDR3 is CASSWEAGNSPLHF. CDR3 sequence (DNA): TGTGCCAGCAGTTGGGAGGCGGGAAATTCACCCCTCCACTTT.

J is TRBJ1-1 and V is TRBV6-5; 8 bases are a match to TRBD1. Germline V gene sequence: CDR1 MNHEY, CDR2 SVGAGI. Germline trimming cut 0 bases from V and 7 bases from J; bases unmatched to any gene: 7. The CDR3 contains 15 residues. The DNA of the CDR3 is TGTGCCAGCAGTTACTCGACAGGGGTGGTGGGTGAAGCTTTCTTT. It codes for CASSYSTGVVGEAFF.

The chain joins TRBV11-1 to TRBJ1-5, with D unresolved. CDR3 length equals 13 residues. Trimming cost V 5 bases and J 5 bases, with 10 bases left between them. The germline CDR1 and CDR2 sequences are SGHAT and FQDESV (reference sequence). The CDR3 protein is CASSHEVDQPQHF. The CDR3 DNA sequence: TGTGCCAGCAGCCACGAAGTAGATCAGCCCCAGCATTTT.

The chain recombines TRBV19 with TRBJ1-5; D is possibly TRBD1 (5 bases). In germline, CDR1 is LNHDA, CDR2 SQIVND (reference sequence). The CDR3 is made up of 17 amino acids. V lost 1 base and J 1 base, leaving 14 bases between the germline ends. The CDR3 DNA sequence: TGTGCCAGTAGTATAGCCCAGGGATATCTAAGCAATCAGCCCCAGCATTTT. Encoded protein: CASSIAQGYLSNQPQHF.

The CDR3, as DNA: TGTGCCAGCAGCTTCGACAGGGGAAGGGGGGAGACCCAGTACTTC. Its protein product is CASSFDRGRGETQYF. The chain uses TRBV7-8 and TRBJ2-5; 8 bases are a match to TRBD1. The trim removed 3 bases at V and 5 bases at J, leaving 8 bases unmatched. This CDR3 is built from 15 residues. Looked up from germline, CDR1 is SGHVS and CDR2 is FQNEAQ.

The V gene is TRBV18, the J gene TRBJ1-6, with TRBD1 matching 7 bases. Germline CDR1 KGHSH, CDR2 LQKENI. The J segment lost 7 bases and the V segment lost 4 bases, leaving 4 bases of the junction unmatched. The CDR3 length is 14 residues. CDR3 sequence: CASSRDRSNSPLHF. The CDR3 bases are TGTGCCAGCTCACGGGACAGATCGAATTCACCCCTCCACTTT.

This clone was recorded a few times. The chain joins TRBV5-1 to TRBJ1-1; possibly TRBD1 for D (5 bases). V shed 0 bases and J shed 4 bases, with 16 bases lying between them. Germline CDR1 reads SGHRS; CDR2 reads YFSETQ. The CDR3 is 16 amino acids. The CDR3 region is CASSLDTSGVGTEAFF. The CDR3 nucleotides are TGCGCCAGCAGCTTGGACACCTCGGGGGTGGGCACTGAAGCTTTCTTT.

This sequence joins TRBV29-1 and TRBJ2-7; no clear D gene. Trimming cost V 7 bases and J 3 bases, with 10 bases left between them. CDR1 and CDR2 (germline): SQVTM, ANQGSEA. This CDR3 is 11 amino acids long. The DNA of the CDR3 is TGCAGCGGGGTAAACTACTACGAGCAGTACTTC. This gives the protein CSGVNYYEQYF.